These T cell receptor beta chains were read from a single sample in a study of T cells in Graves' hyperthyroidism and ophthalmopathy. TCRdb reprocessed the multiplex PCR reads with MiXCR, giving one entry per CDR3 protein. The sample gives approximately 620,000 distinct CDR3 sequences, about 15% of which show up once; more than 4.5% is in the top ten. The source material was blood. These receptors were obtained from a young woman with Graves' hyperthyroidism that later progressed to Graves' ophthalmopathy. CDR3s include the opening cysteine and the closing phenylalanine or tryptophan. A D gene is named only where the DNA matches it firmly. The size field is filled for only some rows; it gives once, few, many or a size class.

d_call	clone_size	v_call	j_call	cdr3_nt	cdr3_aa
-	many	TRBV3-1	TRBJ1-6	TGTGCCAGCAGCGCAACGTCCGGGAAAGAGGCCCTCCACTTT	CASSATSGKEALHF
TRBD1	many	TRBV7-8	TRBJ1-1	TGTGCCAGCAGCCAATACCGGGACAGGCCGAACACTGAAGCTTTCTTT	CASSQYRDRPNTEAFF
TRBD2	-	TRBV18	TRBJ2-7	TGTGCCAGCTCGGTCGGGACTAGCGGGGGGTACGAGCAGTACTTC	CASSVGTSGGYEQYF
TRBD1	-	TRBV7-9	TRBJ1-5	TGTGCCAGCAGCAGACAGGGAAACAATCAGCCCCAGCATTTT	CASSRQGNNQPQHF
-	many	TRBV5-1	TRBJ1-5	TGCGCCAGCAGCAAGGAACAGCTTATAGAAGGCAATCAGCCCCAGCATTTT	CASSKEQLIEGNQPQHF
TRBD2	many	TRBV7-7	TRBJ2-5	TGTGCTAGCAGCGCGCAGGCGGGAGCAGAGACCCAGTACTTC	CASSAQAGAETQYF
-	many	TRBV7-3	TRBJ2-3	TGTGCCAGCAGCTTAGATCCGACTTACACATATACGCAGTATTTT	CASSLDPTYTYTQYF
TRBD1	many	TRBV27	TRBJ2-1	TGTGCCAGCAGAAGTTTTCGCGGACAGGGGAGTGAGCAGTTCTTC	CASRSFRGQGSEQFF
-	many	TRBV6-2/TRBV6-3	TRBJ2-5	TGTGCCAGCGCTTCCTTGGTCGGGGTGATTCAAGAGACCCAGTACTTC	CASASLVGVIQETQYF
TRBD2	many	TRBV28	TRBJ2-1	TGTGCCAGCAGTTCAGCGGGAGGGCCGCACAATGAGCAGTTCTTC	CASSSAGGPHNEQFF
-	-	TRBV7-7	TRBJ2-2	TGTGCTAGCAGCTCATCCTCCGGGACAAACGGGGAGCTGTTTTTT	CASSSSSGTNGELFF
-	-	TRBV20-1	TRBJ2-1	TGCAGTGCTAGAGACCCTTGGGGGAGCTCCTACAATGAGCAGTTCTTC	CSARDPWGSSYNEQFF
-	many	TRBV2	TRBJ2-1	TGTGCCAGCCTAACGGGAACCTACAATGAGCAGTTCTTC	CASLTGTYNEQFF
-	many	TRBV6-5	TRBJ2-2	TGTGCCAGCAGTTACGTCCGTGGGGAGCTGTTTTTT	CASSYVRGELFF
-	many	TRBV27	TRBJ1-5	TGTGCCAGCACATCCAGAGTGGGGCGTGGGCCCCAGCATTTT	CASTSRVGRGPQHF
-	few	TRBV5-8	TRBJ1-3	TGTGCCAGCAGCTTGGCGGTGGTCTCCTCTGGAAACACCATATATTTT	CASSLAVVSSGNTIYF
-	many	TRBV19	TRBJ2-7	TGTGCCAGTAGTATAGGTCCCTCGCACTACGAGCAGTACTTC	CASSIGPSHYEQYF
TRBD2	-	TRBV7-6	TRBJ2-1	TGTGCCAGCAGCTTAGAGGTAACTAGCGGATACAAGGAGCAGTTCTTC	CASSLEVTSGYKEQFF
-	few	TRBV6-1	TRBJ2-7	TGTGCCAGCAGTCAACGCGGGACATTCTCCGAGCAGTACTTC	CASSQRGTFSEQYF
-	few	TRBV18	TRBJ2-5	TGTGCCAGCTCCCCCGGGGGAGTGGGAGAGACCCAGTACTTC	CASSPGGVGETQYF
-	-	TRBV18	TRBJ1-1	TGTGCCAGCTCACCAACGACAGACGATCTGGACCAGGAAGCTTTCTTT	CASSPTTDDLDQEAFF
-	few	TRBV7-2	TRBJ2-7	TGTGCCAGCAGCTTAAGGCTTTTCGGTCTGACCTACGAGCAGTACTTC	CASSLRLFGLTYEQYF
TRBD2	few	TRBV12-3/TRBV12-4	TRBJ2-1	TGTGCCAGCAGTAAGCGGGAGTGGTACAATGGGCAGTTCTTC	CASSKREWYNGQFF
TRBD2	many	TRBV9	TRBJ2-7	TGTGCCAGCAGCGTAGGGGGCAGCGGGAGTTACGAGCAGTACTTC	CASSVGGSGSYEQYF
TRBD2	many	TRBV20-1	TRBJ2-1	TGCAGTGCTGGAAAACCCCAACTCGGGGGGAGGAATGAGCAGTTCTTC	CSAGKPQLGGRNEQFF
-	many	TRBV30	TRBJ1-2	TGTGCCTGGAGCTCGCAGGGTGACGGCTACACCTTC	CAWSSQGDGYTF